This is a list of T cell receptor beta chains from one sample in a study of cytomegalovirus exposure and HLA in healthy donors. Here immunoSEQ multiplex PCR was the method, and the copy in TCRdb shows in-frame clones only, minus some. The repertoire has about 150,000 clones, around 84% of them found once; the top ten carry 1%. The sequencing input was PBMCs. The receptors originated from a boy aged 2-15 years in good health and CMV-seronegative. Both conserved end residues are part of each CDR3. A D gene is named only where the DNA matches it firmly. Not all rows give a size; the values are once, few, many and, for expanded clones, a class.

TRBJ2-3,TRBD2,TRBV28,.,CASSLAGLAGLTDTQYF,TGTGCCAGCAGTTTGGCGGGACTAGCGGGGCTCACAGATACGCAGTATTTT
TRBJ2-1,.,TRBV2,once,CASSTGTSGVF,TGTGCCAGCAGTACTGGGACTTCCGGAGTCTTC
TRBJ1-6,.,TRBV4-1,few,CASSQEAGWNSPLHF,TGCGCCAGCAGCCAAGAGGCGGGTTGGAATTCACCCCTCCACTTT
TRBJ2-7,.,TRBV11-2,.,CASRPQAGSYEQYF,TGTGCCAGCAGACCGCAAGCAGGGTCCTACGAGCAGTACTTC
TRBJ2-5,TRBD1,TRBV5-4,.,CASSTRQGEQETQYF,TGTGCCAGCAGCACAAGACAGGGAGAACAAGAGACCCAGTACTTC
TRBJ1-2,.,TRBV28,.,CASSSPHGSLLYGYTF,TGTGCCAGCAGTTCACCCCACGGGTCCCTCCTCTATGGCTACACCTTC
TRBJ2-1,.,TRBV7-4,.,CASSLLRIGGNEQFF,TGTGCCAGCAGCTTATTGCGAATTGGGGGGAATGAGCAGTTCTTC
TRBJ2-3,TRBD2,TRBV29-1,.,CSVVLAGGHSTDTQYF,TGCAGCGTTGTACTAGCGGGAGGCCATTCCACAGATACGCAGTATTTT
TRBJ1-1,TRBD1,TRBV19,once,CASSISGGDTEAFF,TGTGCCAGTAGTATTTCAGGGGGAGACACTGAAGCTTTCTTT
TRBJ2-3,TRBD2,TRBV11-3,few,CASSSGGSTDTQYF,TGTGCCAGCAGCTCCGGGGGGAGCACAGATACGCAGTATTTT
TRBJ2-7,TRBD2,TRBV11-2,.,CASSSMTSGRTEQYF,TGTGCCAGCAGCTCGATGACTAGCGGGAGAACCGAGCAGTACTTC
TRBJ2-1,.,TRBV28,.,CASAPGQGNEQFF,TGTGCCTCCGCCCCGGGACAAGGGAATGAGCAGTTCTTC
TRBJ1-2,TRBD1,TRBV7-2,.,CASSFADRANYGYTF,TGTGCCAGCAGCTTCGCGGACAGGGCAAACTATGGCTACACCTTC
TRBJ2-3,.,TRBV29-1,.,CSVEISGVYADTQYF,TGCAGCGTTGAGATTAGCGGAGTTTACGCGGATACGCAGTATTTT
TRBJ1-5,.,TRBV2,.,CASSESSGGNQPQHF,TGTGCCAGCAGTGAAAGTTCAGGAGGGAATCAGCCCCAGCATTTT
TRBJ2-5,TRBD1,TRBV5-6,.,CASSQGGTGTETQYF,TGTGCCAGCAGCCAAGGAGGGACAGGGACGGAGACCCAGTACTTC
TRBJ2-7,TRBD1,TRBV28,once,CASNLGDRGSYEQYF,TGTGCCAGCAACCTTGGGGACAGGGGCAGTTACGAGCAGTACTTC
TRBJ1-1,.,TRBV6-5,.,CASSYSTGGSTEAFF,TGTGCCAGCAGTTACTCGACGGGGGGGAGCACTGAAGCTTTCTTT
TRBJ1-4,TRBD1,TRBV19,.,CASSIGRQGLDATNEKLFF,TGTGCCAGTAGTATAGGACGACAGGGCTTGGATGCAACTAATGAAAAACTGTTTTTT
TRBJ2-4,TRBD1,TRBV6-1,once,CASSEAYDRGRNIQYF,TGTGCCAGCAGTGAAGCTTATGACAGGGGGCGAAACATTCAGTACTTC
TRBJ1-1,.,TRBV28,.,CASSFGENTEAFF,TGTGCCAGCAGTTTCGGGGAGAACACTGAAGCTTTCTTT
TRBJ1-2,.,TRBV2,few,CASYTQGLSTF,TGTGCCAGCTATACTCAGGGGCTAAGCACCTTC
TRBJ2-7,.,TRBV7-9,.,CASSLELGREQYF,TGTGCCAGCAGCTTAGAATTGGGGCGCGAGCAGTACTTC
TRBJ2-7,.,TRBV11-2,.,CASSLDRLADQYF,TGTGCCAGCAGCTTAGATCGTCTGGCAGATCAGTACTTC
TRBJ1-2,TRBD1,TRBV4-1,.,CASSHNRGAIYGYTF,TGCGCCAGCAGCCACAACAGGGGGGCGATCTATGGCTACACCTTC
TRBJ2-7,.,TRBV28,.,CASRGSVYEQYF,TGTGCCAGCAGGGGTAGCGTCTACGAGCAGTACTTC
TRBJ2-6,.,TRBV5-1,.,CASSLGAGARGANVLTF,TGCGCCAGCAGCTTGGGGGCAGGGGCGCGCGGGGCCAACGTCCTGACTTTC
TRBJ2-5,TRBD1,TRBV15,.,CATSAGPGQKETQYF,TGTGCCACCAGCGCAGGACCGGGACAGAAAGAGACCCAGTACTTC
TRBJ1-4,.,TRBV30,.,CAWREVTNEKLFF,TGTGCCTGGAGGGAGGTAACTAATGAAAAACTGTTTTTT
TRBJ1-3,.,TRBV6-1,few,CASSERSQVAGNTIYF,TGTGCCAGCAGTGAACGGAGCCAAGTCGCAGGAAACACCATATATTTT
TRBJ2-1,.,TRBV27,few,CASSFSNEQFF,TGTGCCAGCAGTTTTAGCAATGAGCAGTTCTTC
TRBJ2-4,TRBD1,TRBV11-2,.,CASSLDRPNIQYF,TGTGCCAGCAGCTTGGACAGGCCAAACATTCAGTACTTC